Each of the 12 T cell receptor beta chains below was sequenced from the same sample in a study of T-cell reconstitution after alpha-beta-depleted transplantation in children. The TCRbeta library was prepared with unique molecular identifiers. TCRdb reprocessed the PCR reads via MiXCR and lists one record per CDR3 protein. The profile shows more than 300,000 distinct CDR3 sequences, around 15% of them singletons. Sequences were derived from PBMCs, mostly from graft donor cells, sampled 360 days after TCRalphabeta/CD19-depleted stem cell transplant. These receptors came from a male patient under 10 years old who had a stem cell transplant for acute lymphoblastic leukemia, so the T cells may come from the graft donor.

This clonotype was recorded a few times. The genes are TRBV20-1 and TRBJ2-3; 8 bases agree with TRBD1. J was trimmed by 6 bases and V by 3 bases; bases with no gene match: 5. CDR1 is DFQATT, CDR2 SNEGSKA, per germline (reference sequence). This CDR3 is 13 amino acids long. For the CDR3, the DNA is TGCAGTGCTAGCAGGGGGCGCGAGGATACGCAGTATTTT. Translated: CSASRGREDTQYF.

The J gene is TRBJ2-7, the V gene TRBV4-3; 8 nucleotides match TRBD1. CDR3 length: 16 amino acids. Per germline, CDR1 LGHNA and CDR2 YSLEER. Losses at the gene ends were 0 bases for V and 1 base for J; bases not matched to a gene: 5. CDR3 nucleotide sequence: TGCGCCAGCAGCCAAGAAAGGACAGGGCTGTCCTACGAGCAGTACTTC. Its protein product is CASSQERTGLSYEQYF.

This chain connects TRBV18 to TRBJ1-4; unclear D gene. Deletions cut 6 bases from V and 2 bases from J, with 10 bases between. The CDR3 is 14 amino acids. Germline loops: CDR1 KGHSH, CDR2 LQKENI. CDR3 nucleotides: TGTGCCAGCTCGTCGACAAGCACTAATGAAAAACTGTTTTTT. This translates into CASSSTSTNEKLFF.

In this sample, this clonotype turned up a few times. This rearrangement joins TRBV12-3 or TRBV12-4 to TRBJ1-1; D is undetermined. The V end was cut by 3 bases, the J end by 10 bases, with 18 bases between. The CDR3 spans 14 residues. The CDR3: CASSFSSNLEGAFF. DNA of the CDR3: TGTGCCAGCAGTTTTAGTTCCAACCTGGAGGGAGCTTTCTTT.

CDR3 protein: CASSSDRGRGGYTF. The CDR3 bases are TGTGCCAGCAGTTCCGACAGGGGGAGAGGTGGCTACACCTTC. The genes are TRBV12-3 or TRBV12-4 and TRBJ1-2; the match to TRBD1 covers 9 bases. CDR3 length equals 14 residues. V shed 4 bases and J 7 bases; nucleotides not matched to a gene: 7.

The V call is TRBV7-2, the J call TRBJ1-6; D gene unclear. The V end was cut by 1 base, the J end by 8 bases, with 3 bases between. The germline CDR1 and CDR2 sequences are SGHTA and FQGNSA. The CDR3 is 12 amino acids. CDR3 sequence: CASSLGHSPLHF. The CDR3 nucleotides are TGTGCCAGCAGCTTAGGGCATTCACCCCTCCACTTT. Drawing the rest from reference TRBV7-2 and TRBJ1-6, the complete variable domain is GAGVSQSPSNKVTEKGKDVELRCDPISGHTALYWYRQSLGQGLEFLIYFQGNSAPDKSGLPSDRFSAERTGGSVSTLTIQRTQQEDSAVYLCASSLGHSPLHFGNGTRLTVT.

As to this clonotype: Without the conserved terminal phenylalanine or tryptophan, this CDR3 likely stems from a read error. The rearrangement uses TRBV7-3 and TRBJ2-1, with D perhaps matching TRBD1 or TRBD2 (5 bases each). CDR3 length: 16 amino acids. Germline CDR1 SGHTA, CDR2 FQGTGA. The V end was cut by 4 bases, the J end by 0 bases, with 13 bases between. The DNA of the CDR3 is TGTGCCAGCAGCTCCCGGGACCTCAGCTCCTACAATGAGCAGTTCTAC. Translated: CASSSRDLSSYNEQFY.

This clonotype was seen many times. The genes are TRBV5-1 and TRBJ2-2; 9 positions agree with TRBD1. The CDR3 extends over 17 amino acids. Per germline, CDR1 SGHRS and CDR2 YFSETQ. V lost 4 bases to trimming and J lost 5 bases; unmatched junction nucleotides: 12. This CDR3 is CASSLRKGTGSTGELFF. CDR3 bases: TGCGCCAGCAGCCTACGGAAGGGGACAGGGAGTACCGGGGAGCTGTTTTTT.

This chain joins TRBV4-1 and TRBJ2-3; the D gene is possibly TRBD1 (5 bases). CDR3 length equals 12 residues. Germline V gene sequence: CDR1 MGHRA, CDR2 YSYEKL. Trimming removed 0 bases at V and 7 bases at J, with 5 bases between. CDR3 sequence reads: CASSQEGHTQYF. In nucleotides, the CDR3 is TGCGCCAGCAGCCAAGAGGGGCATACGCAGTATTTT.

The CDR3 DNA reads as TGTGCCAGCAGTTTATGGTGGGGGGCAGAAGCTGAAGCTTTCTTT. Translation gives CASSLWWGAEAEAFF. The chain couples TRBV28 to TRBJ1-1, with D possibly being TRBD1 (6 bases). CDR1 MDHEN and CDR2 SYDVKM come from the germline V gene. There are 15 residues in the CDR3. V was pared by 0 bases and J by 6 bases, with 14 bases between.

This clonotype was detected many times. The chain employs TRBV9 and TRBJ1-1; D gene unclear. The CDR3 length is 14 residues. V lost 3 bases and J 6 bases, leaving 15 bases between the germline ends. Germline CDR1 SGDLS, CDR2 YYNGEE. The CDR3 region has the DNA TGTGCCAGCAGCGGTGCGGGGATGACGCCTGAAGCTTTCTTT. This sequence encodes CASSGAGMTPEAFF.

This clonotype was seen ten or more times. V usage is TRBV5-6 and J usage is TRBJ2-1; tentatively, D is TRBD2 (6 bases). The ends were cut back, 0 bases at V and 8 bases at J, with 12 bases in the middle. This CDR3 contains 14 residues. The germline gives CDR1 SGHDT, CDR2 YYEEEE. CDR3 nucleotide sequence: TGTGCCAGCAGCTTGGGGGCTAGCGTCGATGAGCAGTTCTTC. It encodes CASSLGASVDEQFF.